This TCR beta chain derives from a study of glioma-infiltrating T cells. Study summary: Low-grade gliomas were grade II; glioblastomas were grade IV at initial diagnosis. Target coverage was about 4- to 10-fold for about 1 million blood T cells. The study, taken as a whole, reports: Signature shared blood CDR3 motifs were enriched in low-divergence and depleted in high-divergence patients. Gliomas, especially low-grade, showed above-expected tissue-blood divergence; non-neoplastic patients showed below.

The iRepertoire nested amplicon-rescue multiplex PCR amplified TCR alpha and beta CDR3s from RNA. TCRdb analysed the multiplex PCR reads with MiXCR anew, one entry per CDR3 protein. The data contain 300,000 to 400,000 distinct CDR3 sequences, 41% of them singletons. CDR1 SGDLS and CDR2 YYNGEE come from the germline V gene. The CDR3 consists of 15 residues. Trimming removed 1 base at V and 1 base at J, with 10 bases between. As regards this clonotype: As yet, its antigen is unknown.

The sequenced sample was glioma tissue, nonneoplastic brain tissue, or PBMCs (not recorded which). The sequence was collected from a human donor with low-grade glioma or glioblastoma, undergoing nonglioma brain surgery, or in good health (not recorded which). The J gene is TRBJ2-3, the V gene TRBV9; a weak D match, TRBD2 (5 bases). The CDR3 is CASSVSGTGTDTQYF. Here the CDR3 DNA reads TGTGCCAGCAGCGTATCGGGAACGGGCACAGATACGCAGTATTTT.